The clone carrying this T cell receptor beta chain has at least ten counts. As yet, its antigen is unknown. This sample is drawn from a study of neurological immune-mediated disorders. Study-level points and caveats: A possible signature was seen in one related-CDR3 cluster, into which phylogenetic grouping placed the repertoires of 18 of 34 multiple sclerosis patients.

The unsorted libraries were produced from 2 million PBMCs held at -80 C. The germline gives CDR1 DFQATT, CDR2 SNEGSKA (reference sequence). The trim removed 5 bases at V and 3 bases at J, leaving 8 bases unmatched. The CDR3 sequence is 14 residues long. With 10-nucleotide random UMIs, 5'RACE was used to make the cDNA. A single record per CDR3 protein comes from TCRdb applying MiXCR to the 5' RACE reads. The data show about 82,000 distinct CDR3 sequences, with roughly 2.6% seen just once and around 1.1% held by the top ten. This clonotype was obtained from a young woman with multiple sclerosis. The chain is built from TRBV20-1 and TRBJ2-5; 8 bases agree with TRBD1. Sequences were obtained from PBMCs. The CDR3 region has the DNA TGCAGTGCTTACACCGGGACAGGCGAAGAGACCCAGTACTTC. Amino acids: CSAYTGTGEETQYF.